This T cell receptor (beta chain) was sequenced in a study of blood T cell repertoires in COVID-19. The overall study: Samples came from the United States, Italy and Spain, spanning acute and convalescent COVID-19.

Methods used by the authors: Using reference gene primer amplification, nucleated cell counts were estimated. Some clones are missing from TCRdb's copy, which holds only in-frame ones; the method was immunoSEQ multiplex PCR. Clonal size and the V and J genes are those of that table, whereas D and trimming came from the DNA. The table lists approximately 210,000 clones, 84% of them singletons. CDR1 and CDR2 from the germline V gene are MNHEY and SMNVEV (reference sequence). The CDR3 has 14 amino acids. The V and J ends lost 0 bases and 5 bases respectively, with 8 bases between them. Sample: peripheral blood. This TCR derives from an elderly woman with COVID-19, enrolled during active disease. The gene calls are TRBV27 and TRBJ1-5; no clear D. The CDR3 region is CASSLSGGYQPQHF. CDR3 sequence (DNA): TGTGCCAGCAGTTTATCAGGAGGGTATCAGCCCCAGCATTTT.